A single sample gave rise to the 5 T cell receptor beta chains below, sequenced in a study of long-term antiretroviral therapy in people with HIV. The assay used was immunoSEQ (version v3.0), run at survey level. Only in-frame clones appear in the TCRdb table, and some are missing; sequencing was by immunoSEQ multiplex PCR. Counted here are approximately 16,000 clones, about 84% occurring once; the ten biggest clones make up about 15%. The source material was unsorted PBMCs, sampled roughly 1.3 years before starting antiretroviral therapy. The source is a man under 40 with HIV.

CDR3 residues: CASSLVSYGNTEAFF. The CDR3 DNA sequence: TGTGCCAGCAGCTTAGTCTCGTATGGGAACACTGAAGCTTTCTTT. The chain combines TRBV7-2 with TRBJ1-1; no clear D. This CDR3 region has 15 residues. Germline V gene data show CDR1 as SGHTA and CDR2 as FQGNSA. V was trimmed by 1 base and J by 1 base, leaving 10 bases between them.

The chain joins TRBV7-9 to TRBJ2-5; perhaps TRBD2 as D (6 bases). Germline lookup yields CDR1 SEHNR and CDR2 FQNEAQ (reference sequence). The CDR3 consists of 15 residues. With 5 bases removed from V and 2 bases from J, the gap between germline ends came to 15 bases. The DNA of the CDR3 is TGTGCCAGCAGCCTCGTCGGCCGGGGGCAAGAGACCCAGTACTTC. Translating it yields CASSLVGRGQETQYF.

The rearrangement joins TRBV13 to TRBJ2-1, with TRBD2 as a possible D gene (5 bases). CDR3 length: 15 residues. In germline, CDR1 is PRHDT, CDR2 FYEKMQ (reference sequence). Deletions cut 5 bases from V and 6 bases from J, with 17 bases between. This CDR3 is CASSPLRGSGNEQFF. CDR3 nucleotide sequence: TGTGCCAGCAGCCCCCTTCGCGGGTCGGGCAATGAGCAGTTCTTC.

This clone was counted between two and nine times. The chain couples TRBV6-6 to TRBJ2-5; 12 nucleotides line up with TRBD2. The CDR3 covers 16 residues. V lost 4 bases and J lost 5; bases outside the gene matches: 8. Per germline, CDR1 MNHNY and CDR2 SVGAGI (reference sequence). The CDR3 reads CASSSFLAGGTETQYF. CDR3 bases: TGTGCCAGCAGTTCTTTTCTAGCGGGGGGGACGGAGACCCAGTACTTC.

The J gene is TRBJ2-7, the V gene TRBV7-8, with TRBD1 matching over 7 bases. Trimming at V came to 5 bases and at J to 6 bases, leaving 7 bases not matched to a gene. Germline assignment: CDR1 SGHVS and CDR2 FQNEAQ. The length of the CDR3 is 13 residues. The CDR3 region is CASSIGTAIEQYF. CDR3 nucleotide sequence: TGTGCCAGCAGCATCGGGACAGCGATCGAGCAGTACTTC.